This record concerns one T cell receptor beta chain sequence. Its specific antigen is unknown. The input lacks base qualities; no much larger clone sits a single base away. The CDR3 goes from the cysteine to the phenylalanine over 13 residues. Only CDR3 DNA remains: 39 bases, in frame from the first base. Trimmed from V: 4 bases; trimmed from J: 4 bases; junction bases lacking a gene match: 6. CDR1 and CDR2 were assigned from the germline V gene as SQVTM and ANQGSEA. The Qiagen DNeasy kit was used to extract genomic DNA both from unsorted PBMCs and from the negatively selected CD4+ and CD8+ fractions. TCR beta CDR3 regions were subjected to amplification by immunoSEQ multiplex PCR with primers that anneal to V and J segments. A synthetic immune receptor repertoire was used to minimize amplification bias, and remaining bias was computationally removed after sequencing. Concerning the study's data processing: Repertoire diversity was quantified as the Shannon entropy index using custom Python scripts. Unsorted, CD4+ and CD8+ repertoires were analyzed separately, except in combined analyses where CD4+ and CD8+ sequences were merged in silico. TCRdb obtained this table from immuneACCESS and retained in-frame rearrangements with V and J assigned. These tables miss some clones; where compared with another copy, unresolved V genes account for less than half of the shortfall, and the remainder is unexplained. Clone size and V and J calls were adopted from that table, with D and trimming inferred from the DNA. In this sample the table shows tens of thousands of clones, more than 70% of which occur a single time. The ten largest clones take up 0.3% to 0.4% of the sample.

The entry originates in a study of PD-1 blockade in classical Hodgkin lymphoma (dated by TCRdb to the early 2020s). About the full investigation: The study used CyTOF and TCR beta sequencing to define a peripheral blood immune signature of response to PD-1 blockade in classical Hodgkin lymphoma. Broader findings and caveats from the paper: Baseline TCR diversity was reported as lower in newly diagnosed patients than in healthy donors, and lower still in relapsed/refractory patients. The study was restricted to a single clinical trial cohort, and the causes of repertoire differences, possibly disease activity or prior therapy, were left undefined.

The time point label of this sample denotes: newly diagnosed, previously untreated cHL patient sample. Magnetic negative selection with a Miltenyi CD4+ T cell isolation kit was used to purify CD4+ T cells from thawed PBMCs. As a comparison group for the relapsed/refractory trial patients, PBMCs from patients with newly diagnosed, previously untreated classical Hodgkin lymphoma were sequenced. Peripheral blood was collected in 8 mL Vacutainer Cell Preparation Tubes, from which PBMCs were isolated by centrifugation and then cryopreserved. Purified CD4+ and CD8+ fractions were prepared only for cases with an additional available PBMC sample. Magnetically labelled cells were depleted on LS columns in a quadroMACS separator, and the flow-through was collected as the purified fraction.

The clonotype comes from a human donor with classical Hodgkin lymphoma. The sample consisted of CD4+ T cells from blood. Here the chain combines TRBV29-1 and TRBJ1-1, with 7 bases in between that match TRBD1. The CDR3 protein: CSVVQGWSTEAFF. DNA sequence: TGCAGCGTTGTACAGGGGTGGAGCACTGAAGCTTTCTTT.